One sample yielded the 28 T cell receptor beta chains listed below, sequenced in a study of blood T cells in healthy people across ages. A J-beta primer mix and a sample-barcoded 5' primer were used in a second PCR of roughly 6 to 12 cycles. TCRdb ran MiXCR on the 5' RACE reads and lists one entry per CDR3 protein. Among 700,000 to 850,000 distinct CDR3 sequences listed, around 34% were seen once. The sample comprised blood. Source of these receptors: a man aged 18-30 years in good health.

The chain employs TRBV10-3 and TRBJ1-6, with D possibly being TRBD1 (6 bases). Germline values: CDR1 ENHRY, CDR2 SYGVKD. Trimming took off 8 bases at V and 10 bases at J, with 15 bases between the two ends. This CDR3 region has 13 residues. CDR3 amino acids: CAIGRDKGSPLHF. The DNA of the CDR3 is TGTGCCATCGGCCGGGACAAAGGATCACCCCTCCACTTT.

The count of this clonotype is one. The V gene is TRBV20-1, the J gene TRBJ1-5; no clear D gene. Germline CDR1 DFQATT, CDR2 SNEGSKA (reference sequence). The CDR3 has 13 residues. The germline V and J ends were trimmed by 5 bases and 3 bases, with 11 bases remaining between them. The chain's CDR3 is CSAADNHNQPQHF. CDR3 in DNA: TGCAGTGCTGCCGACAACCACAATCAGCCCCAGCATTTT.

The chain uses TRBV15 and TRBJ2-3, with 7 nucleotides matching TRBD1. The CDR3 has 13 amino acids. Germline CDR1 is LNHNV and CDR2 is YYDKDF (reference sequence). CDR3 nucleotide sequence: TGTGCGCACCGGGACAGAGCCACAGATACGCAGTATTTT. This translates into CAHRDRATDTQYF.

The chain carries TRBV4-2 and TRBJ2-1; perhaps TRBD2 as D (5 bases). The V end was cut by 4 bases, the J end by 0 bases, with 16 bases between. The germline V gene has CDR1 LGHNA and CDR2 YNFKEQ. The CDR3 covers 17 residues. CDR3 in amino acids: CASSPRTGGRSYNEQFF. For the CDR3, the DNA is TGTGCCAGCAGCCCTCGTACGGGCGGGCGCTCCTACAATGAGCAGTTCTTC.

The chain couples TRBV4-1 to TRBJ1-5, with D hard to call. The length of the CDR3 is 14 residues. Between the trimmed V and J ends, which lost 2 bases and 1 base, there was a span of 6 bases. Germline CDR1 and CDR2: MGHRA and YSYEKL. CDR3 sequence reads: CASSQLTSNQPQHF. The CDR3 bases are TGCGCCAGCAGCCAATTGACAAGCAATCAGCCCCAGCATTTT.

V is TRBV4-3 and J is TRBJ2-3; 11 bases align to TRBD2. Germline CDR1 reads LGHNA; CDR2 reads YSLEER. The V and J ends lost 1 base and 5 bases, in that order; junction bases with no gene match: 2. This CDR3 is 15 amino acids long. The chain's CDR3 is CASSQVAGGIDTQYF. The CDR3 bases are TGCGCCAGCAGCCAAGTAGCGGGGGGGATAGATACGCAGTATTTT.

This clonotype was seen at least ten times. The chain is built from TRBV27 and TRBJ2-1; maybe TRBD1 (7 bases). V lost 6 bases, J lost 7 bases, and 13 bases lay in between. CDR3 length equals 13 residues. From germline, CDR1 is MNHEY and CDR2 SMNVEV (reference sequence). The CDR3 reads CASRATGRNEQFF. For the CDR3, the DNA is TGTGCCAGCAGGGCGACAGGGAGGAATGAGCAGTTCTTC.

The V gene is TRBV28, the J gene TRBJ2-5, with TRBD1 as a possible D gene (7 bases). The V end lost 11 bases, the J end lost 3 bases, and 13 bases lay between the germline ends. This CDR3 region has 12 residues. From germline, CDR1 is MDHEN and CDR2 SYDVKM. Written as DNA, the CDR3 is TGTGCCGCAGGGGGGTGGAAAGAGACCCAGTACTTC. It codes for CAAGGWKETQYF.

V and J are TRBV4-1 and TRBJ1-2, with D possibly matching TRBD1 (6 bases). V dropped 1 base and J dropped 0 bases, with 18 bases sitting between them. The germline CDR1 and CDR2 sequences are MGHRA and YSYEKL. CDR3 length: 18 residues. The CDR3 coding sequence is TGCGCCAGCAGCCAAGGCCCGGCCCAGGGGTTAGCTAACTATGGCTACACCTTC. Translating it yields CASSQGPAQGLANYGYTF.

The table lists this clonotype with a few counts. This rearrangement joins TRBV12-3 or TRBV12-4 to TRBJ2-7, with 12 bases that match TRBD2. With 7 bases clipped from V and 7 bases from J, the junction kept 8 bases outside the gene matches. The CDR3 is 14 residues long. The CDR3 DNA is TGTGCCAGCAACCTAGCGGGGGGGCCCAATGAGCAGTACTTC. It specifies CASNLAGGPNEQYF.

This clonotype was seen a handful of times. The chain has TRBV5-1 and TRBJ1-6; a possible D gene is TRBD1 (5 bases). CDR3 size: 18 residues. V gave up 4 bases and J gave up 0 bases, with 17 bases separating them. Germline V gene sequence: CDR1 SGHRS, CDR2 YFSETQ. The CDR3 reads CASSVAGLESSYNSPLHF. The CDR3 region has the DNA TGCGCCAGCAGCGTGGCGGGACTCGAGAGCTCCTATAATTCACCCCTCCACTTT.

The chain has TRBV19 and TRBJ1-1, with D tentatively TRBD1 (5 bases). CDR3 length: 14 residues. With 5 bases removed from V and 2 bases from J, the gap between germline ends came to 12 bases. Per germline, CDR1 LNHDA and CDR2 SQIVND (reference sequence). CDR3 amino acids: CASSGRGSNTEAFF. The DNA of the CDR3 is TGTGCCAGTAGTGGTCGGGGGAGCAACACTGAAGCTTTCTTT.

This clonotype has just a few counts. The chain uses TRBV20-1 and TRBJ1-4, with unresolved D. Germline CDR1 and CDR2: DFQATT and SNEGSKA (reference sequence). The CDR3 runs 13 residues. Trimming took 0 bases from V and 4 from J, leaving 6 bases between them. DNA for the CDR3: TGCAGTGCTAGAGACCCTTTTAATGAAAAACTGTTTTTT. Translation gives CSARDPFNEKLFF.

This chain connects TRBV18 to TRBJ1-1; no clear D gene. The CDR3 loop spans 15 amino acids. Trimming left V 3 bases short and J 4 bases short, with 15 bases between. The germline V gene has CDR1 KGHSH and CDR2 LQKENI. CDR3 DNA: TGTGCCAGCTCACCTGCATCGGGTTCAATCACTGAAGCTTTCTTT. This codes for CASSPASGSITEAFF.

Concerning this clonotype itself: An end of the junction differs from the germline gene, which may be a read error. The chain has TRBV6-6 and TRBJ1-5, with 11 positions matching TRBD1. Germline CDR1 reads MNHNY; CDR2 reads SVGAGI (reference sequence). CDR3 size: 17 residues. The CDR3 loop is CASSSGTGGYWDQPRHF. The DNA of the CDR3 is TGTGCCAGCAGCTCCGGGACAGGGGGTTATTGGGATCAGCCCCGGCATTTT.

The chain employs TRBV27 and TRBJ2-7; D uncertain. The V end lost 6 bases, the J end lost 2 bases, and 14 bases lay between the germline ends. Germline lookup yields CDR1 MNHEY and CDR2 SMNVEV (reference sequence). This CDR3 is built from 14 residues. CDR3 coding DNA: TGTGCCAGCAGAGCGTCAGAACCACCCTACGAGCAGTACTTC. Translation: CASRASEPPYEQYF.

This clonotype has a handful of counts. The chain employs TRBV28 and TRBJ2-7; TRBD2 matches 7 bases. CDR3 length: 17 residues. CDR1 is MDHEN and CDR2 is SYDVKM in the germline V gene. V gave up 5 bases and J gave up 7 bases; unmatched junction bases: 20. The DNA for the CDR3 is TGTGCCAGCAGTCTATCTGAGGGAGGGACTACAAATATAGAGCAGTACTTC. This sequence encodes CASSLSEGGTTNIEQYF.

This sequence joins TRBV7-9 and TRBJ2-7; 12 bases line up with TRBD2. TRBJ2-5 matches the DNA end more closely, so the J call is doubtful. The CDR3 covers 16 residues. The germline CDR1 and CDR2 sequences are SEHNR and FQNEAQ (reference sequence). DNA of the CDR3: TGTGCCAGCAGTTATTCGACTAGCGGGGGTGAGGAGACCCAGTACTTC. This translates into CASSYSTSGGEETQYF.

The CDR3 coding sequence is TGTGCCAGCAGCTTCGACAGGGGGAGGCATGAGCAGTTCTTC. Translating gives CASSFDRGRHEQFF. The V call is TRBV7-2, the J call TRBJ2-1; 9 bases are a match to TRBD1. The CDR3 is 14 amino acids. V shed 3 bases and J 8 bases; nucleotides not matched to a gene: 5. CDR1 SGHTA and CDR2 FQGNSA come from the germline V gene.

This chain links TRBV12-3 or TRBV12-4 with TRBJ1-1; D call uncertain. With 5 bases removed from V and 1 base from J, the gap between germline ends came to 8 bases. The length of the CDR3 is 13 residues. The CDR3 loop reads CASSTGRNTEAFF. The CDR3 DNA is TGTGCCAGCAGTACCGGGAGGAACACTGAAGCTTTCTTT.

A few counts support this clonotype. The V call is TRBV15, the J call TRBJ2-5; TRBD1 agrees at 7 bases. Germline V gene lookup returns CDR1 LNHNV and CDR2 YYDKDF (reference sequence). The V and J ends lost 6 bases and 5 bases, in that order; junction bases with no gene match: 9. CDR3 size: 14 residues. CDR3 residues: CATSKTGIYETQYF. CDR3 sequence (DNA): TGTGCCACCAGTAAGACAGGGATTTATGAGACCCAGTACTTC.

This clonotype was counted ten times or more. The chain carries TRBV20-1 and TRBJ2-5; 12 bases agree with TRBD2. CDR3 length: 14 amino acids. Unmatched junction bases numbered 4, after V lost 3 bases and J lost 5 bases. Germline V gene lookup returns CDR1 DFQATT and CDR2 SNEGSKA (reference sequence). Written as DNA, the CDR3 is TGCAGTGCTAGGGGACTAGCGGGCGGTGAGACCCAGTACTTC. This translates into CSARGLAGGETQYF.

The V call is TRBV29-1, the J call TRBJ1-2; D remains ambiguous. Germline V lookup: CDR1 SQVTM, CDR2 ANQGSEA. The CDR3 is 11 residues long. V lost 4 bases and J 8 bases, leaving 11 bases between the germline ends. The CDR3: CSVVEGGGYTF. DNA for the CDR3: TGCAGCGTTGTGGAAGGTGGCGGCTACACCTTC. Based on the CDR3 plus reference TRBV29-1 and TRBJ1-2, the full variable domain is SAVISQKPSRDICQRGTSLTIQCQVDSQVTMMFWYRQQPGQSLTLIATANQGSEATYESGFVIDKFPISRPNLTFSTLTVSNMSPEDSSIYLCSVVEGGGYTFGSGTRLTVV.

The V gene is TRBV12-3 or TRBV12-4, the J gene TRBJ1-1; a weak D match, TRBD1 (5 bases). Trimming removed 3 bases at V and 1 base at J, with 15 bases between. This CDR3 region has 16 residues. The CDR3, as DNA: TGTGCCAGCAGTTTGGGGCCTTCGAGGGGGAACACTGAAGCTTTCTTT. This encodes CASSLGPSRGNTEAFF.

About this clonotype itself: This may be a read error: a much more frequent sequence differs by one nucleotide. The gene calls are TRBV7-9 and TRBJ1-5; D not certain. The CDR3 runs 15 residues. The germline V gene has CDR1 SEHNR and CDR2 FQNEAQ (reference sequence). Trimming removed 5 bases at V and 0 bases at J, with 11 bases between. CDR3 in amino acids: CASSRAQTSNQPQHF. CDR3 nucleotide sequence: TGTGCCAGCAGCCGCGCCCAGACTAGCAATCAGCCCCAGCATTTT.

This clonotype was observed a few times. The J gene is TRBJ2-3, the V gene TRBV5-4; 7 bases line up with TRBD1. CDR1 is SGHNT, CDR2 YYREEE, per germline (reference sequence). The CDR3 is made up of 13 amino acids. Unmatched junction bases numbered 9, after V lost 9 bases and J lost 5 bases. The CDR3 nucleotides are TGTGCCACCACCACAGGGGCGATAGATACGCAGTATTTT. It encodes CATTTGAIDTQYF.

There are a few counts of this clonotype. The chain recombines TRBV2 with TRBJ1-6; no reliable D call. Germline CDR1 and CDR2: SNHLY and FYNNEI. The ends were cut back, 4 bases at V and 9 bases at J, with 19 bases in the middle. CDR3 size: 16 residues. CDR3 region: CASSGRGADTSSPLHF. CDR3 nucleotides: TGTGCCAGCAGTGGGAGAGGTGCAGATACATCTTCACCCCTCCACTTT.

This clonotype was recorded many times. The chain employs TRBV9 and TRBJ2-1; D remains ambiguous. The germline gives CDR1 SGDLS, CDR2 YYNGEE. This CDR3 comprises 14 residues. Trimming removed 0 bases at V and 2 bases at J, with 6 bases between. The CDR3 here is CASSVGHPYNEQFF. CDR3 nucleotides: TGTGCCAGCAGCGTAGGCCACCCCTACAATGAGCAGTTCTTC.